This T cell receptor beta chain was observed in a study of cytomegalovirus exposure and HLA in healthy donors. Study findings and constraints: It was in a later analysis that TCR association rates were seen to vary by HLA locus, highest for DRB1 and lowest for HLA-C. In an earlier analysis, in roughly 600 donors, most V segments appeared productive either ~90% or ~30% of the time.

The PCR was carried out with 60 Vbeta primers and 13 Jbeta primers. TCRdb's copy holds only in-frame clones and misses some; the assay was immunoSEQ multiplex PCR. Recorded for this sample: some 200,000 clones. Trimming pared 3 bases from V and 1 base from J, leaving 6 bases between. This CDR3 has 13 amino acids. CDR1 and CDR2 from the germline V gene are SGHTA and FQGTGA. In the case of this clone: What it recognizes is unknown.

The sequence was collected from a young man in good health and CMV-seronegative. The V gene is TRBV7-3, the J gene TRBJ1-1; no definite D call. Specimen: PBMCs. The CDR3 protein is CASSFSPNTEAFF. The CDR3 DNA is TGTGCCAGCAGCTTCTCCCCGAACACTGAAGCTTTCTTT.